The following is a TCR beta chain sequence with its context. This CDR3 is built from 14 residues. Germline assignment: CDR1 SGHDT and CDR2 YYEEEE. V was shortened by 4 bases and J by 6 bases, with 16 bases between the two germline ends. These data belong to a study of blood T cell repertoires in COVID-19. Generated by immunoSEQ multiplex PCR, the TCRdb table keeps only in-frame clones and is missing some. This table has 250,000 to 350,000 clones, 88% appearing once. Input material: PBMCs or T cells enriched from blood (not recorded which). The receptor was derived from a woman in her fifties or sixties who had recovered from COVID-19. The chain links TRBV5-6 to TRBJ1-1; D ambiguous. The CDR3 sequence: CASSPRVGVPEAFF. The CDR3 region has the DNA TGTGCCAGCAGCCCCCGGGTCGGGGTCCCTGAAGCTTTCTTT.